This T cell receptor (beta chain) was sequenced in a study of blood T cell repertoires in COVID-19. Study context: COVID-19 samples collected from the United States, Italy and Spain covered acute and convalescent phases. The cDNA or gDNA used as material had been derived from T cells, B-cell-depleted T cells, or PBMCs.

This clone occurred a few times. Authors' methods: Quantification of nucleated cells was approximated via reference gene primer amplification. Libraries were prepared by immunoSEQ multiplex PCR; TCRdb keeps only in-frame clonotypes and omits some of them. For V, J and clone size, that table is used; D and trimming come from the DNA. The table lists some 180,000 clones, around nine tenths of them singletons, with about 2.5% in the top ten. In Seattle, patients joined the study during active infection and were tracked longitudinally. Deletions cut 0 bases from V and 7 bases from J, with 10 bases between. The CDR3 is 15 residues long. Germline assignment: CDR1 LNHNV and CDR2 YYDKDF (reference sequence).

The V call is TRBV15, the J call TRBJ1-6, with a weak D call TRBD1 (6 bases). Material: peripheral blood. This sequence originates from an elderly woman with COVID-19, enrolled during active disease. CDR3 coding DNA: TGTGCCACCAGCAGAGATAACAGGGCGAATTCACCCCTCCACTTT. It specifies CATSRDNRANSPLHF.